The 6 T cell receptor beta chains in this list originate from one sample, sequenced in a study of T cell responses to AZD1222 COVID-19 vaccine. This table comes from immunoSEQ multiplex PCR, and its TCRdb copy is limited to in-frame clones, with some not included. Among 100,000 to 150,000 clones listed, approximately 91% were seen once. The source was peripheral blood, collected 28 days after the second AZD1222 dose. These receptors were collected from an adult who received the AZD1222 COVID-19 vaccine.

V and J are TRBV19 and TRBJ1-2; a possible D gene is TRBD1 (6 bases). The germline gives CDR1 LNHDA, CDR2 SQIVND (reference sequence). CDR3 length equals 15 residues. Between the trimmed V and J ends, which lost 10 bases and 4 bases, there was a span of 22 bases. The CDR3 bases are TGTGCCACCAAACCGACAGGCCTTAAGGGCTATGGCTACACCTTC. This encodes CATKPTGLKGYGYTF.

This clone was seen a single time. The V gene is TRBV19, the J gene TRBJ2-1, with 8 bases identical to TRBD2. The CDR3 spans 16 residues. CDR1 LNHDA and CDR2 SQIVND come from the germline V gene (reference sequence). V dropped 6 bases and J dropped 4; count of bases not matched to a gene: 11. This chain's CDR3 is CASSLQAGVFYNEQFF. CDR3 sequence (DNA): TGTGCCAGTAGCCTTCAAGCGGGAGTGTTTTACAATGAGCAGTTCTTC. Together with reference TRBV19 and TRBJ2-1, the CDR3 gives the full variable domain: DGGITQSPKYLFRKEGQNVTLSCEQNLNHDAMYWYRQDPGQGLRLIYYSQIVNDFQKGDIAEGYSVSREKKESFPLTVTSAQKNPTAFYLCASSLQAGVFYNEQFFGPGTRLTVL.

This rearrangement joins TRBV6-5 to TRBJ2-2, with TRBD2 as a possible D gene (5 bases). The germline CDR1 and CDR2 sequences are MNHEY and SVGAGI. Deletions cut 4 bases from V and 6 bases from J, with 18 bases between. The CDR3 loop spans 16 amino acids. The CDR3 spells CASSSPERRFPGELFF. The CDR3, as DNA: TGTGCCAGCAGTTCGCCGGAAAGGAGGTTCCCCGGGGAGCTGTTTTTT.

The V and J genes are TRBV18 and TRBJ2-1, with 13 positions matching TRBD2. V gave up 4 bases and J gave up 7 bases; unmatched junction bases: 4. Germline V gives CDR1 KGHSH, CDR2 LQKENI. The CDR3 is 15 amino acids. The CDR3 loop is CASSQLAGGPNEQFF. The CDR3 DNA is TGTGCCAGCTCACAACTAGCGGGAGGGCCGAATGAGCAGTTCTTC.

The chain joins TRBV28 to TRBJ1-2; no reliable D call. CDR3 length equals 15 residues. Germline-derived CDR1 and CDR2 are MDHEN and SYDVKM. Trimming left V 3 bases short and J 5 bases short, with 16 bases between. Here the CDR3 reads CASSLLWQAPYGYTF. The CDR3 region has the DNA TGTGCCAGCAGTTTGCTCTGGCAGGCTCCTTATGGCTACACCTTC.

The V gene is TRBV6-5, the J gene TRBJ2-1, with D possibly being TRBD2 (6 bases). V was clipped by 8 bases and J by 4 bases, with 12 bases between them. The CDR3 totals 13 residues. Germline V lookup: CDR1 MNHEY, CDR2 SVGAGI. The CDR3 loop reads CASGSGPYNEQFF. The DNA of the CDR3 is TGTGCCAGCGGTAGCGGACCATACAATGAGCAGTTCTTC.